This TCR beta chain originates from a study of T cells in Graves' hyperthyroidism and ophthalmopathy. This clonotype was counted only a few times. Amplified TCR beta CDR3 regions derived from RNA transcripts. TCR CDR3 underwent first-round RT-PCR with the HTBI primer set. Using its own MiXCR run on the multiplex PCR reads, TCRdb lists one record per CDR3 protein. Of some 510,000 distinct CDR3 sequences listed, 20% to 25% were seen once; the top ten hold approximately 26%. The receptor was isolated from a man younger than 35 with Graves' hyperthyroidism. The sequenced sample consisted of blood.

The CDR3 sequence is CASSDPTGDTEAFF. CDR3 DNA: TGTGCCAGCAGCGACCCCACAGGGGACACTGAAGCTTTCTTT. This chain uses TRBV12-3 or TRBV12-4 with TRBJ1-1; 7 bases match TRBD1. V trimming: 6 bases; J trimming: 3 bases; junction bases outside the gene matches: 7. The CDR3 runs 14 residues.